This T cell receptor beta chain was identified during a study of T cell responses to AZD1222 COVID-19 vaccine. Study-level points and caveats: There were vaccine-associated CD4 TCRs across spike, dominant at 160-218 and 743-854. The reported proportion of spike-specific TCRs targeting unmutated variant regions was nearly half. Spike-specific TCR breadth and depth rose after two AZD1222 doses. Clonal diversity was possibly underestimated; the donors were predominantly white British and more often female.

On this clone: Its target is unknown.

Assay: immunoSEQ multiplex PCR; the TCRdb copy retains only in-frame clones and omits some. The table includes fewer than 200,000 clones, around 90% detected once. This CDR3 contains 15 residues. Trimming shortened V by 7 bases and J by 2 bases, and 18 bases separated the two germline ends. Germline assignment: CDR1 MNHEY and CDR2 SVGEGT. This TCR was recovered from an adult in good health. This sequence joins TRBV6-2 or TRBV6-3 and TRBJ2-7, with D perhaps being TRBD1 or TRBD2 (5 bases each). The sequencing here drew on peripheral blood, taken on day 0 of AZD1222 vaccination. CDR3 bases: TGTGCCAGCATCCCTCCGGGACCGCCACCCTACGAGCAGTACTTC. Translated, it gives CASIPPGPPPYEQYF.